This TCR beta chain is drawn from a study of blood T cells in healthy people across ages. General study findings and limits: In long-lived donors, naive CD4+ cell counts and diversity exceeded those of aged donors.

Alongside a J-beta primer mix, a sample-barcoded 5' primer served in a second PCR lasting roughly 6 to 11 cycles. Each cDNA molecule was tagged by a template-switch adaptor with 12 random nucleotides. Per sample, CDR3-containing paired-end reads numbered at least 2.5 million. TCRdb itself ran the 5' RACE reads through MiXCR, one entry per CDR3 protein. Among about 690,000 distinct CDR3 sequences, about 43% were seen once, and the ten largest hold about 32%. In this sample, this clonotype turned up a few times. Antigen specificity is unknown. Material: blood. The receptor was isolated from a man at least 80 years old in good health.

The CDR3 DNA follows: TGTGCCAGCAGCTTAATCCAATCTGGGGAGACCCAGTACTTC. It yields the protein CASSLIQSGETQYF. V gene TRBV7-2 combines with J gene TRBJ2-5; the D is unclear. Germline V lookup: CDR1 SGHTA, CDR2 FQGNSA. The CDR3 length is 14 residues. The V end was cut by 2 bases, the J end by 5 bases, with 12 bases between. Complete variable domain (other parts from reference TRBV7-2 and TRBJ2-5): GAGVSQSPSNKVTEKGKDVELRCDPISGHTALYWYRQSLGQGLEFLIYFQGNSAPDKSGLPSDRFSAERTGGSVSTLTIQRTQQEDSAVYLCASSLIQSGETQYFGPGTRLLVL.